The 18 T cell receptor beta chains below come from one sample, sequenced in a study of OX40 agonist ivuxolimab in advanced cancers. Assay: immunoSEQ multiplex PCR; the TCRdb copy retains only in-frame clones and omits some. The sample contains 15,000 to 20,000 clones, 73% of which appear only once. The sample in question was CD4+ or CD8+ T cells sorted from blood, obtained in a trial of the OX40 agonist ivuxolimab. These receptors were collected from an adult with an advanced solid tumor such as melanoma, head and neck, liver or kidney cancer.

Worth noting for this clone: At one boundary the junction diverges from the germline segment, which might be a read error. CDR3 in amino acids: CSVEDREQYF. The CDR3 DNA reads TGCAGCGTCGAAGACAGGGAGCAGTACTTC. The chain has TRBV29-1 and TRBJ2-7; possible D gene TRBD1, 6 bases. Germline CDR1 is SQVTM and CDR2 is ANQGSEA. This CDR3 has 10 residues.

This clone was detected only a few times. V is TRBV28 and J is TRBJ2-3, with 7 bases lining up with TRBD2. Trimming at V came to 3 bases and at J to 1 base, leaving 4 bases not matched to a gene. CDR1 is MDHEN and CDR2 is SYDVKM in the germline V gene. The CDR3 runs to 15 residues. CDR3 nucleotide sequence: TGTGCCAGCAGTTTTTTGGCGGGGGGCACAGATACGCAGTATTTT. The encoded protein is CASSFLAGGTDTQYF.

The V and J genes are TRBV5-4 and TRBJ2-1, with 12 bases matching TRBD2. The length of the CDR3 is 16 residues. Germline lookup yields CDR1 SGHNT and CDR2 YYREEE (reference sequence). J gave up 3 bases and V 3 bases, and 4 bases lay outside the gene matches. The CDR3 region has the DNA TGTGCCAGCAGCTCGACGACTAGCGGGAGCTACAATGAGCAGTTCTTC. Translation gives CASSSTTSGSYNEQFF.

This clone was recorded only once. The chain employs TRBV2 and TRBJ2-2; no firm D call. The germline V and J ends were trimmed by 0 bases and 6 bases, with 8 bases remaining between them. Germline V CDR1 and CDR2: SNHLY, FYNNEI. This CDR3 spans 14 amino acids. CDR3: CASSEAWLSGELFF. DNA for the CDR3: TGTGCCAGCAGTGAAGCATGGTTGTCCGGGGAGCTGTTTTTT.

The V call is TRBV4-1, the J call TRBJ2-1; 9 bases match TRBD1. This CDR3 comprises 15 residues. Germline CDR1 is MGHRA and CDR2 is YSYEKL. V trimming: 3 bases; J trimming: 6 bases; junction bases outside the gene matches: 6. The CDR3 bases are TGCGCCAGCAGCCACTCCGGGACAGGGCTCAATGAGCAGTTCTTC. This codes for CASSHSGTGLNEQFF.

The CDR3 reads CATSRADRNTEAFF. The DNA for the CDR3 is TGTGCCACCAGCAGGGCTGACCGGAACACTGAAGCTTTCTTT. The chain carries TRBV15 and TRBJ1-1; D gene unclear. Germline V lookup: CDR1 LNHNV, CDR2 YYDKDF (reference sequence). The ends were cut back, 3 bases at V and 1 base at J, with 9 bases in the middle. CDR3 length: 14 amino acids.

The chain links TRBV7-2 to TRBJ2-5; 9 bases fit TRBD1. The CDR3 totals 17 residues. With V trimmed by 4 bases and J by 0 bases, 9 bases remained unmatched. Looked up from germline, CDR1 is SGHTA and CDR2 is FQGNSA. CDR3 sequence (DNA): TGTGCCAGCAGCTCGGAAAGGACAGGGGAAGACCAAGAGACCCAGTACTTC. As protein: CASSSERTGEDQETQYF.

In its sample, this clone was seen a few times. The V gene is TRBV2, the J gene TRBJ1-2; D is unresolved. V was shortened by 7 bases and J by 7 bases, with 16 bases between the two germline ends. This CDR3 has 13 amino acids. Germline CDR1 is SNHLY and CDR2 is FYNNEI. DNA of the CDR3: TGTGCCAGCACCGCCCAATCCGAGTTTGGCTACACCTTC. It specifies CASTAQSEFGYTF.

This sequence joins TRBV2 and TRBJ2-1, with 8 bases identical to TRBD1. The germline V gene encodes CDR1 SNHLY and CDR2 FYNNEI. The J segment lost 8 bases and the V segment lost 7 bases, leaving 4 bases of the junction unmatched. CDR3 length equals 12 residues. The DNA of the CDR3 is TGTGCCAGCAATCCGGACAGGGATGAGCAGTTCTTC. This sequence encodes CASNPDRDEQFF.

The chain employs TRBV28 and TRBJ2-2; no reliable D call. Germline CDR1 reads MDHEN; CDR2 reads SYDVKM. The CDR3 is made up of 14 amino acids. V lost 10 bases and J lost 0, with 12 bases in between. CDR3 region: CATRVSSNTGELFF. CDR3 DNA sequence: TGTGCCACTCGAGTGTCCTCGAACACCGGGGAGCTGTTTTTT. Complete variable domain (other parts from reference TRBV28 and TRBJ2-2): DVKVTQSSRYLVKRTGEKVFLECVQDMDHENMFWYRQDPGLGLRLIYFSYDVKMKEKGDIPEGYSVSREKKERFSLILESASTNQTSMYLCATRVSSNTGELFFGEGSRLTVL.

The chain links TRBV6-6 to TRBJ2-1, with D unclear. The germline CDR1 and CDR2 sequences are MNHNY and SVGAGI (reference sequence). The CDR3 extends over 16 amino acids. V shed 0 bases and J shed 1 base, with 10 bases lying between them. The DNA for the CDR3 is TGTGCCAGCAGTTACTCCCTTCTCGGTTCCTACAATGAGCAGTTCTTC. Translated, it gives CASSYSLLGSYNEQFF.

This chain links TRBV19 with TRBJ2-1; no definite D call. Trimming took off 5 bases at V and 3 bases at J, with 8 bases between the two ends. The germline V gene encodes CDR1 LNHDA and CDR2 SQIVND (reference sequence). CDR3 length: 13 amino acids. CDR3 sequence (DNA): TGTGCCAGTAGTTCACCCAACTACAATGAGCAGTTCTTC. As protein: CASSSPNYNEQFF.

The chain has TRBV5-1 and TRBJ2-7; 15 bases are shared with TRBD2. CDR3 size: 18 residues. From germline, CDR1 is SGHRS and CDR2 YFSETQ. V gave up 4 bases and J gave up 4 bases; unmatched junction bases: 12. The CDR3 reads CASSIGLAGGPRGYEQYF. The CDR3 DNA is TGCGCCAGCAGCATCGGACTAGCGGGGGGGCCGAGGGGTTACGAGCAGTACTTC.

This sequence joins TRBV30 and TRBJ2-7, with D tentatively TRBD1 (7 bases). The CDR3 consists of 13 residues. Trimming took 4 bases from V and 3 from J, leaving 13 bases between them. Per germline, CDR1 GTSNPN and CDR2 SVGIG (reference sequence). The CDR3 region has the DNA TGTGCCTGGAAGGAGGGGGCGGGCTACGAGCAGTACTTC. Protein: CAWKEGAGYEQYF.

In DNA, the CDR3 is TGTGCCAGCAGATATAGCGTAAGCTCCTACAATGAGCAGTTCTTC. This translates into CASRYSVSSYNEQFF. The J gene is TRBJ2-1, the V gene TRBV27, with a tentative D call TRBD2 (5 bases). The germline CDR1 and CDR2 sequences are MNHEY and SMNVEV (reference sequence). CDR3 length: 15 residues. V was pared by 6 bases and J by 0 bases, with 12 bases between.

The J gene is TRBJ1-1, the V gene TRBV10-1, with D possibly TRBD1 on 5 matching bases. The CDR3 has 15 residues. Germline V gives CDR1 WNHNN, CDR2 SYGVQD (reference sequence). The ends were cut back, 5 bases at V and 4 bases at J, with 17 bases in the middle. The CDR3 nucleotides are TGCGCCAGCAGTCCCTCGGCAGGGTCGGGCACTGAAGCTTTCTTT. Its protein product is CASSPSAGSGTEAFF.

CDR3 protein: CATSRTGGTEAFF. In nucleotides, the CDR3 is TGTGCCACCAGCAGGACCGGGGGAACTGAAGCTTTCTTT. The chain couples TRBV15 to TRBJ1-1; TRBD1 might be the D (5 bases). Germline V gene data show CDR1 as LNHNV and CDR2 as YYDKDF (reference sequence). The CDR3 is 13 residues long. Trimming left V 3 bases short and J 5 bases short, with 10 bases between.

The chain carries TRBV19 and TRBJ1-6, with 7 bases identical to TRBD1. The CDR3 has 16 residues. V lost 4 bases to trimming and J lost 7 bases; unmatched junction nucleotides: 10. Germline V lookup: CDR1 LNHDA, CDR2 SQIVND (reference sequence). This chain's CDR3 is CASSRTTGQKNSPLHF. The CDR3 DNA sequence: TGTGCCAGTAGTAGAACGACGGGACAGAAAAATTCACCCCTCCACTTT. Using reference TRBV19 and TRBJ1-6 for the parts outside the CDR3, the full variable domain is DGGITQSPKYLFRKEGQNVTLSCEQNLNHDAMYWYRQDPGQGLRLIYYSQIVNDFQKGDIAEGYSVSREKKESFPLTVTSAQKNPTAFYLCASSRTTGQKNSPLHFGNGTRLTVT.